This T cell receptor beta chain was obtained from a study of T cells expressing NK-cell markers. One entry per CDR3 protein, without DNA, is what TCRdb gives after re-calling the 5' RACE reads. This sample carries around 380,000 distinct CDR3 sequences, with about 10% going to the ten biggest clones. This clonotype was sampled from a woman aged 45-65 years in good health. The sequencing input was blood T cells: a sorted CD56 or NKG2C T cell subset, CD4+ or CD8+ T cells, or bulk PBMC T cells (not recorded which).

CDR3 sequence: CASSLWGDQEETQYF. V usage is TRBV5-1 and J usage is TRBJ2-5; TCRdb gives TRBD1 as the D gene, but with no DNA this cannot be confirmed. CDR3 length: 15 amino acids. CDR1 and CDR2 (germline): SGHRS, YFSETQ.